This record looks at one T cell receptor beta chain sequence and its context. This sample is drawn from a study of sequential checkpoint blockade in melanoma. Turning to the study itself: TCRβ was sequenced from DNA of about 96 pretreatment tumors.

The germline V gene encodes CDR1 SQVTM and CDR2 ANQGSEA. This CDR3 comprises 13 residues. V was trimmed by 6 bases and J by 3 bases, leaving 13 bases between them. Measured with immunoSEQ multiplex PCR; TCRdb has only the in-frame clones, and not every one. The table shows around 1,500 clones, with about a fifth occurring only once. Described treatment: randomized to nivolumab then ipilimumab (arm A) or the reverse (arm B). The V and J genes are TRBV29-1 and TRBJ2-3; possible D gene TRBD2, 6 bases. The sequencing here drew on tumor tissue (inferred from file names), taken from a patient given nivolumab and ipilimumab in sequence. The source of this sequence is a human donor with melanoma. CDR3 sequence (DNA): TGCAGCGTCGTCGGAGGGCTTACAGATACGCAGTATTTT. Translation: CSVVGGLTDTQYF.